This T cell receptor beta chain came from a study of blood T cell repertoires in COVID-19. The overall study: Sources were T cells, B-cell-depleted T cells, or PBMCs; the material itself was cDNA or gDNA.

Authors' methods: For nucleated cells, counts were estimated from reference gene primer amplification. The method was immunoSEQ multiplex PCR; TCRdb's version includes in-frame clones alone and lacks a portion of them. D and trimming were read from the DNA, whereas the V and J calls and clone size are those reported in that table. The sample lists about 73,000 clones, over 80% occurring once. Germline assignment: CDR1 GTSNPN and CDR2 SVGIG (reference sequence). The V segment lost 0 bases and the J segment 5 bases; nucleotides outside the gene matches: 2. This CDR3 is 13 amino acids long. This clonotype was sampled from a man older than 75 with active or convalescent COVID-19. The material sequenced was peripheral blood. The rearrangement joins TRBV30 to TRBJ2-7, with 9 bases that match TRBD1. CDR3 coding DNA: TGTGCCTGGAGTGTAACAGGGGGCCACGAGCAGTACTTC. This gives the protein CAWSVTGGHEQYF.